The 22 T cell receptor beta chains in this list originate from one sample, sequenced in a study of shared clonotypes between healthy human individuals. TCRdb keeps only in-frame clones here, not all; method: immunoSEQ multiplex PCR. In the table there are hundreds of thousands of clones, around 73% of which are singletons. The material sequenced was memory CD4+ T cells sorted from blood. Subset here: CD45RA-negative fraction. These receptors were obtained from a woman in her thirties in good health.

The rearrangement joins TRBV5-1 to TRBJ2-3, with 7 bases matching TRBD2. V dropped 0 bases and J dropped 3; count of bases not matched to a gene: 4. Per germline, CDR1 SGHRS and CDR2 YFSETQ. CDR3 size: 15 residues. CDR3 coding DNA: TGCGCCAGCAGCTTGGCGACTAGCCCAACAGATACGCAGTATTTT. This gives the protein CASSLATSPTDTQYF.

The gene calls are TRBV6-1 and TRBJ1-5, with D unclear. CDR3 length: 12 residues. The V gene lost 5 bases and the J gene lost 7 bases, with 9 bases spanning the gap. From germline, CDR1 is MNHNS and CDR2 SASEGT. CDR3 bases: TGTGCCAGCAGTTTGGACCTACAGCCCCAGCATTTT. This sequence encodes CASSLDLQPQHF.

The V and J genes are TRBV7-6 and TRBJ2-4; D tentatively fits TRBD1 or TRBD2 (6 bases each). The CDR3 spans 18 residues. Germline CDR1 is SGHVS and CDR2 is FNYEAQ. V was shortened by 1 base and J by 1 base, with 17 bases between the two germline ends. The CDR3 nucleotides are TGTGCCAGCAGCTTAGTACCCCCAGGAGGGGGGGCCAAAAACATTCAGTACTTC. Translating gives CASSLVPPGGGAKNIQYF. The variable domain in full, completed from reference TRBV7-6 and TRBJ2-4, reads GAGVSQSPRYKVTKRGQDVALRCDPISGHVSLYWYRQALGQGPEFLTYFNYEAQQDKSGLPNDRFSAERPEGSISTLTIQRTEQRDSAMYRCASSLVPPGGGAKNIQYFGAGTRLSVL.

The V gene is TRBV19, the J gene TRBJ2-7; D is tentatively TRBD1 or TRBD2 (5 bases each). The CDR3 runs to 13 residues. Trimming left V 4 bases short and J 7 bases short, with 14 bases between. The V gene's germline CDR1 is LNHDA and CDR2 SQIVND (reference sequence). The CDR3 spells CASSTGPGGEQYF. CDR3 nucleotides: TGTGCCAGTAGTACGGGACCCGGTGGGGAGCAGTACTTC.

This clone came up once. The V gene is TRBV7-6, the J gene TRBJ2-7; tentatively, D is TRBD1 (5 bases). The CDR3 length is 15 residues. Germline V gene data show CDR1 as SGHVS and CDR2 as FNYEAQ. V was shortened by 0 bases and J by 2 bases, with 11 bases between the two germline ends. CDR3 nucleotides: TGTGCCAGCAGCTTAGCAGGGGCCGGACCCTACGAGCAGTACTTC. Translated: CASSLAGAGPYEQYF.

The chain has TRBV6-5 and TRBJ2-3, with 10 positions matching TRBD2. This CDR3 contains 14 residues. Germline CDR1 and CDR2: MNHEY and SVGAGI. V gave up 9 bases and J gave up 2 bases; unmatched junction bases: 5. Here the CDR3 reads CASRTSGFTDTQYF. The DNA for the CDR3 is TGTGCCAGTAGGACTAGCGGATTCACAGATACGCAGTATTTT.

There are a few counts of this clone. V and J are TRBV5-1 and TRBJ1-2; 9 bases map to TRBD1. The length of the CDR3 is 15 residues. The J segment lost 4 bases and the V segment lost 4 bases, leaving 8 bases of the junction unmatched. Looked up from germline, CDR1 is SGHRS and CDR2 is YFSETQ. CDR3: CASSPRTGDSYGYTF. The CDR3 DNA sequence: TGCGCCAGCAGCCCCCGGACAGGGGATTCCTATGGCTACACCTTC.

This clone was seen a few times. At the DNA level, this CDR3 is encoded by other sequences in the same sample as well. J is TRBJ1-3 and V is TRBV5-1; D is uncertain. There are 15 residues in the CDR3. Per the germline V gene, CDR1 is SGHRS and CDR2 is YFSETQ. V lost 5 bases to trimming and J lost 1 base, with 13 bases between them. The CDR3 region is CASSLGSDSGNTIYF. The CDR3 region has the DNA TGCGCCAGCAGTCTCGGGTCGGATTCTGGAAACACCATATATTTT.

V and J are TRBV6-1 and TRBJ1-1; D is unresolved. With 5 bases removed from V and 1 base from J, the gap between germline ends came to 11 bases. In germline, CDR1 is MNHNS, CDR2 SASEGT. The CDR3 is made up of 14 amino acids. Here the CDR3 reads CASSKTSANTEAFF. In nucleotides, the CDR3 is TGTGCCAGCAGTAAGACTTCAGCGAACACTGAAGCTTTCTTT.

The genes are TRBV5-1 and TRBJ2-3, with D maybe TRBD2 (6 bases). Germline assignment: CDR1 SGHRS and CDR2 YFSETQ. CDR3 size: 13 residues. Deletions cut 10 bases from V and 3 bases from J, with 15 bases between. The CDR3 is CAGRSGVTDTQYF. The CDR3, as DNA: TGCGCCGGGAGGAGTGGTGTGACAGATACGCAGTATTTT.

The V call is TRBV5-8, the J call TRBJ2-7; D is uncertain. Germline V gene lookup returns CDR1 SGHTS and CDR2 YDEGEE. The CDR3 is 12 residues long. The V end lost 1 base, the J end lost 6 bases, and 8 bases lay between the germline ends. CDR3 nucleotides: TGTGCCAGCAGCTTGTTTTCGTCCGAGCAGTACTTC. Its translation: CASSLFSSEQYF.

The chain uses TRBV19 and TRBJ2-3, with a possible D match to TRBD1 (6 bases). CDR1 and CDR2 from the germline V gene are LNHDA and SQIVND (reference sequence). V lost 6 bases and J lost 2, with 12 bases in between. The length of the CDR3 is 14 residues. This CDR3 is CASRPRGNTDTQYF. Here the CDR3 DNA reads TGTGCCAGTAGACCCAGGGGTAACACAGATACGCAGTATTTT.

DNA for the CDR3: TGTGCCAGCAGCTTGGACCTGGGCAGAGCAGATACGCAGTATTTT. Amino acid sequence: CASSLDLGRADTQYF. V is TRBV5-8 and J is TRBJ2-3; D is undetermined. In germline, CDR1 is SGHTS, CDR2 YDEGEE. Trimming removed 0 bases at V and 4 bases at J, with 12 bases between. There are 15 residues in the CDR3.

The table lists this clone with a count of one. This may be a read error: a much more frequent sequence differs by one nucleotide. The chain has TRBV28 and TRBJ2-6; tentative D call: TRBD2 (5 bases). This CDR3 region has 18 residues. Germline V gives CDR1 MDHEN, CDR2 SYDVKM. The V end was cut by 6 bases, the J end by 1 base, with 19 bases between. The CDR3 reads CASSQNSHGESGANVLTF. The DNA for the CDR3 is TGTGCCAGCAGCCAAAACAGTCACGGGGAATCTGGGGCCAACGTCCTGACTTTC.

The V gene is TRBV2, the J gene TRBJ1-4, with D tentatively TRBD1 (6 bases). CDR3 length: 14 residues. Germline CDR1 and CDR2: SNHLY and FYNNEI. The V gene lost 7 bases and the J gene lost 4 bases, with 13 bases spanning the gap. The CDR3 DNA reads TGTGCCAGCAAGAGAGACAGGAATAATGAAAAACTGTTTTTT. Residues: CASKRDRNNEKLFF. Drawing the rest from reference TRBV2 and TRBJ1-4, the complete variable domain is EPEVTQTPSHQVTQMGQEVILRCVPISNHLYFYWYRQILGQKVEFLVSFYNNEISEKSEIFDDQFSVERPDGSNFTLKIRSTKLEDSAMYFCASKRDRNNEKLFFGSGTQLSVL.

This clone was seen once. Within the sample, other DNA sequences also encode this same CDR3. The CDR3 DNA sequence: TGTGCCAGTAGTATAGGAGGGTCTGGGGCCAACGTCCTGACTTTC. Protein product: CASSIGGSGANVLTF. The V call is TRBV19, the J call TRBJ2-6; TRBD2 might be the D (5 bases). The germline V gene has CDR1 LNHDA and CDR2 SQIVND (reference sequence). V was clipped by 1 base and J by 1 base, with 5 bases between them. This CDR3 has 15 amino acids. Together with reference TRBV19 and TRBJ2-6, the CDR3 gives the full variable domain: DGGITQSPKYLFRKEGQNVTLSCEQNLNHDAMYWYRQDPGQGLRLIYYSQIVNDFQKGDIAEGYSVSREKKESFPLTVTSAQKNPTAFYLCASSIGGSGANVLTFGAGSRLTVL.

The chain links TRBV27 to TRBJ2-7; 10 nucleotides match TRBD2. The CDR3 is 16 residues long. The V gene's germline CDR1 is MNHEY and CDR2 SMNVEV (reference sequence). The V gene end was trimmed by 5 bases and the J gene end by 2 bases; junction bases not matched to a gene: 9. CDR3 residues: CASSPTWSGRAYEQYF. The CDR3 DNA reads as TGTGCCAGCAGTCCGACGTGGAGCGGGAGGGCCTACGAGCAGTACTTC.

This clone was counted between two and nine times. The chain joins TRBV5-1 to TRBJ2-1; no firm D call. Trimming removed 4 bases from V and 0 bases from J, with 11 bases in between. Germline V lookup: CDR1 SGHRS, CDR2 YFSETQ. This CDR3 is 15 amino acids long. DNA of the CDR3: TGCGCCAGCAGCACCGACACGAACTCCTACAATGAGCAGTTCTTC. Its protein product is CASSTDTNSYNEQFF.

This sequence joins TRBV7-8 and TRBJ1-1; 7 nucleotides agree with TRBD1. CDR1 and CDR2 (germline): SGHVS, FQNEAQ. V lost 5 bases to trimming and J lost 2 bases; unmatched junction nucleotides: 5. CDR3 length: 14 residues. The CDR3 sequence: CASSPRDSNTEAFF. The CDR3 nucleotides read TGTGCCAGCAGCCCTAGGGACAGCAACACTGAAGCTTTCTTT.

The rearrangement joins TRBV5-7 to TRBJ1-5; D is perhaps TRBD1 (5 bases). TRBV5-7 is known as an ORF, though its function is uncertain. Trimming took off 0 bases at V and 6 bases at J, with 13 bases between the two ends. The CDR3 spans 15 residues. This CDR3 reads CASSLAYGASQPQHF. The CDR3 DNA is TGTGCCAGCAGCTTGGCCTACGGGGCGAGTCAGCCCCAGCATTTT.

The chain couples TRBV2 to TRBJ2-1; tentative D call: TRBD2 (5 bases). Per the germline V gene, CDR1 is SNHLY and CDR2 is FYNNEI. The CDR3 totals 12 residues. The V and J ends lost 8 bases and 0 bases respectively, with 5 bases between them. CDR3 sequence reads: CASGSSYNEQFF. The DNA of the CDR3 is TGTGCCAGCGGGAGCTCCTACAATGAGCAGTTCTTC. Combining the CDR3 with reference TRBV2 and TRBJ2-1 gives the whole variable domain EPEVTQTPSHQVTQMGQEVILRCVPISNHLYFYWYRQILGQKVEFLVSFYNNEISEKSEIFDDQFSVERPDGSNFTLKIRSTKLEDSAMYFCASGSSYNEQFFGPGTRLTVL.

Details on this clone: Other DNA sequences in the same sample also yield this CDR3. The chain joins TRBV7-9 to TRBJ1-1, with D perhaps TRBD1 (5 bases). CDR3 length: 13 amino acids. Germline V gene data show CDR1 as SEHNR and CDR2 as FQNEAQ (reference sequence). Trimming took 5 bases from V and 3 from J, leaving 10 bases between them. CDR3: CASSPQGYTEAFF. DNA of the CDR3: TGTGCCAGCAGCCCGCAGGGTTACACTGAAGCTTTCTTT.